The 12 T cell receptor beta chains listed next were all sequenced from one sample in a study of T-cell memory formation after mild COVID-19. From the 5' RACE reads, TCRdb called clonotypes with MiXCR, one entry per CDR3 protein. The repertoire holds fewer than 150,000 distinct CDR3 sequences, with about 20% as singletons. Sequenced material: PBMCs or a T cell subset sorted from them (not recorded which). The source of these receptors is a man between 18 and 29 years old who had mild COVID-19 (a few samples of this study predate the infection). Cell type and time point are not known.

This chain joins TRBV12-3 or TRBV12-4 and TRBJ2-7; the D call may be TRBD1 or TRBD2 (6 bases each). This CDR3 has 15 amino acids. V shed 5 bases and J shed 7 bases, with 21 bases lying between them. The CDR3: CASSGRGQGTREQYF. The CDR3 region has the DNA TGTGCCAGCAGTGGCCGGGGGCAGGGTACCAGAGAGCAGTACTTC.

This clonotype was seen more than once but under ten times. The genes are TRBV19 and TRBJ1-1; 7 nucleotides match TRBD1. Per germline, CDR1 LNHDA and CDR2 SQIVND (reference sequence). V lost 5 bases to trimming and J lost 7 bases; unmatched junction nucleotides: 7. The CDR3 runs to 13 residues. CDR3 residues: CASSPQGGLEAFF. CDR3 DNA sequence: TGTGCCAGTAGTCCTCAGGGGGGCCTTGAAGCTTTCTTT. The entire variable domain, with the rest obtained from reference TRBV19 and TRBJ1-1, is as follows: DGGITQSPKYLFRKEGQNVTLSCEQNLNHDAMYWYRQDPGQGLRLIYYSQIVNDFQKGDIAEGYSVSREKKESFPLTVTSAQKNPTAFYLCASSPQGGLEAFFGQGTRLTVV.

The chain carries TRBV7-9 and TRBJ2-7; 7 nucleotides line up with TRBD1. Trimming at V came to 3 bases and at J to 6 bases, leaving 2 bases not matched to a gene. The germline V gene has CDR1 SEHNR and CDR2 FQNEAQ (reference sequence). The CDR3 is 12 residues long. CDR3 nucleotides: TGTGCCAGCAGCTTGGACAGGCGCGAGCAGTACGTC. This codes for CASSLDRREQYV.

The V gene is TRBV15, the J gene TRBJ1-1, with no clear D. The germline gives CDR1 LNHNV, CDR2 YYDKDF (reference sequence). This CDR3 spans 15 amino acids. The germline V and J ends were trimmed by 1 base and 1 base, with 10 bases remaining between them. The CDR3 DNA is TGTGCCACCAGCAGAGTCCGGCAGAAGAACACTGAAGCTTTCTTT. Residues: CATSRVRQKNTEAFF.

This clonotype was counted only a few times. The J gene is TRBJ2-1, the V gene TRBV6-5; TRBD2 aligns across 8 bases. V gave up 6 bases and J gave up 9 bases; unmatched junction bases: 10. Looked up from germline, CDR1 is MNHEY and CDR2 is SVGAGI. This CDR3 has 14 residues. CDR3 sequence (DNA): TGTGCCAGCAGAAGTAGCGGGGTTTCGTTTGAGCAGTTCTTC. It specifies CASRSSGVSFEQFF.

V gene TRBV7-6 combines with J gene TRBJ2-1; D not resolved. The CDR3 has 14 amino acids. The germline gives CDR1 SGHVS, CDR2 FNYEAQ. Trimming shortened V by 0 bases and J by 5 bases, and 8 bases separated the two germline ends. CDR3 nucleotide sequence: TGTGCCAGCAGCTTAGCTGGTGCGCACAATGAGCAGTTCTTC. Translated: CASSLAGAHNEQFF.

This clonotype was seen a handful of times. The chain is built from TRBV12-3 or TRBV12-4 and TRBJ1-2; a weak D match, TRBD1 (5 bases). This CDR3 contains 13 residues. V was cut by 7 bases and J by 7 bases, with 16 bases left in between. The CDR3: CASTQGQWGGYTF. The CDR3 coding sequence is TGTGCCAGCACCCAGGGTCAGTGGGGTGGCTACACCTTC.

This clonotype was picked up a small number of times. The V call is TRBV6-1, the J call TRBJ2-7; 8 nucleotides match TRBD2. V lost 4 bases, J lost 1 base, and 6 bases stayed unmatched. The CDR3 is 15 amino acids. Looked up from germline, CDR1 is MNHNS and CDR2 is SASEGT. The CDR3 protein is CASSGSSGASYEQYV. The CDR3 nucleotides read TGTGCCAGCAGTGGAAGTAGCGGGGCATCCTACGAGCAGTACGTC.

This clonotype occurred a few times. The chain is built from TRBV4-2 and TRBJ2-7; TRBD1 is a possible D gene (6 bases). Germline loops: CDR1 LGHNA, CDR2 YNFKEQ. The CDR3 has 15 amino acids. V gave up 0 bases and J gave up 4 bases, with 13 bases separating them. CDR3 region: CASSQEQGGFYEQYV. CDR3 DNA: TGTGCCAGCAGCCAAGAACAGGGCGGGTTTTACGAGCAGTACGTC.

This clonotype has only a few counts. The chain uses TRBV29-1 and TRBJ1-1; maybe TRBD1 (6 bases). V was shortened by 3 bases and J by 1 base, with 15 bases between the two germline ends. This CDR3 region has 15 residues. Germline V gene data show CDR1 as SQVTM and CDR2 as ANQGSEA. This CDR3 reads CSVEGQGFGNTEAFF. CDR3 DNA: TGCAGCGTTGAGGGTCAGGGGTTTGGGAACACTGAAGCTTTCTTT.

V usage is TRBV6-6 and J usage is TRBJ1-4; D is uncertain. The CDR3 runs 13 residues. V shed 2 bases and J shed 5 bases, with 6 bases lying between them. Germline CDR1 reads MNHNY; CDR2 reads SVGAGI (reference sequence). The CDR3 region has the DNA TGTGCCAGCAGTTACGCTAGGAATGAAAAACTGTTTTTT. It specifies CASSYARNEKLFF.

This clonotype was picked up a small number of times. The chain is built from TRBV7-6 and TRBJ2-7, with 7 bases that match TRBD2. Trimming cost V 5 bases and J 3 bases; bases outside gene matches: 13. Germline V lookup: CDR1 SGHVS, CDR2 FNYEAQ. The CDR3 spans 16 residues. For the CDR3, the DNA is TGTGCCAGCAGCCCCGGGGTCCGGACTAGGGACTACGAGCAGTACTTC. This gives the protein CASSPGVRTRDYEQYF.